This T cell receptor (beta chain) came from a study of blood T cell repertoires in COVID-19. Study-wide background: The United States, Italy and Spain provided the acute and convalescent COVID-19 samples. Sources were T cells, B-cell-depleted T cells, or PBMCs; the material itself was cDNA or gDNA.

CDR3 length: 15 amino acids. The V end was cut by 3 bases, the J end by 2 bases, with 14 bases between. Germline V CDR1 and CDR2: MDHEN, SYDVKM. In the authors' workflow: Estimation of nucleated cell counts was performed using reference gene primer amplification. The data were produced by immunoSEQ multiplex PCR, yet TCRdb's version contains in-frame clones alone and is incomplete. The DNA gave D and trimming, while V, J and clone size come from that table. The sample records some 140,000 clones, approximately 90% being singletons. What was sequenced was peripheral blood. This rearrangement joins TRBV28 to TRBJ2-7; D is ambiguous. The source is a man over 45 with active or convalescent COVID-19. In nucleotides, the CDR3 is TGTGCCAGCAGTTTGGAGAGCCCTTTTGCCTACGAGCAGTACTTC. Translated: CASSLESPFAYEQYF.